This is a list of T cell receptor beta chains from one sample in a study of shared clonotypes between healthy human individuals. Clones were read by immunoSEQ multiplex PCR, and TCRdb kept only the in-frame ones, dropping some. The sample carries some 2,000,000 clones, roughly 96% recorded once. The sequenced material came from naive CD4+ T cells sorted from blood. All receptors derive from a young man in good health. CDR3s include the opening cysteine and the closing phenylalanine or tryptophan. D genes are given only for firm matches. Rows may omit the clone size; those that give it use once, few, many or a size class.

TRBV5-6	TRBJ2-3	NA	NA	CASSSVIDTQYF	TGTGCCAGCAGCTCCGTGATAGATACGCAGTATTTT
TRBV5-1	TRBJ2-7	NA	TRBD2	CASSPTGGTYEQYF	TGCGCCAGCAGCCCGACGGGGGGTACCTACGAGCAGTACTTC
TRBV7-2	TRBJ2-7	NA	NA	CASSLNPGIGSYEQYF	TGTGCCAGCAGCTTAAACCCCGGGATCGGCTCCTACGAGCAGTACTTC
TRBV9	TRBJ1-2	NA	TRBD1	CASSPGVTGEGGYTF	TGTGCCAGCAGCCCCGGGGTTACAGGGGAGGGTGGCTACACCTTC
TRBV15	TRBJ2-1	once	NA	CATSRAFGVGGNEQFF	TGTGCCACCAGCAGAGCCTTCGGGGTCGGGGGCAATGAGCAGTTCTTC
TRBV18	TRBJ2-5	NA	NA	CASSPPLFPGETQYF	TGTGCCAGCTCACCACCGTTGTTTCCTGGAGAGACCCAGTACTTC
TRBV7-3	TRBJ2-3	NA	TRBD2	CASSSGLAPDTQYF	TGTGCCAGCAGCTCCGGACTAGCGCCAGATACGCAGTATTTT
TRBV5-1	TRBJ2-7	NA	TRBD2	CASSQRLADSYEQYF	TGCGCCAGCAGCCAAAGACTAGCCGACTCCTACGAGCAGTACTTC
TRBV5-5	TRBJ1-6	NA	TRBD1	CASIGTGGYNSPLHF	TGTGCCAGCATAGGGACAGGTGGCTATAATTCACCCCTCCACTTT
TRBV4-1	TRBJ2-1	once	NA	CASSQEHGRIGFF	TGCGCCAGCAGCCAAGAGCACGGCCGGATAGGGTTCTTC
TRBV7-3	TRBJ2-1	once	NA	CASSLIGDNEQFF	TGTGCCAGCAGCTTAATCGGGGACAATGAGCAGTTCTTC
TRBV27	TRBJ1-1	NA	TRBD1	CASSRAGGRRTEAFF	TGTGCCAGCAGCCGGGCAGGGGGGCGCAGGACTGAAGCTTTCTTT
TRBV6-5	TRBJ2-7	NA	NA	CASSYRGGVYEQYF	TGTGCCAGCAGTTACCGAGGCGGGGTCTACGAGCAGTACTTC
TRBV5-1	TRBJ2-7	NA	NA	CASSWEEGGTYEQYF	TGCGCCAGCAGTTGGGAGGAGGGAGGAACCTACGAGCAGTACTTC
TRBV7-2	TRBJ2-7	NA	TRBD2	CASSPSTSGAGQYF	TGTGCCAGCAGCCCGTCGACTAGCGGGGCGGGGCAGTACTTC
TRBV6-5	TRBJ2-3	NA	NA	CASSYEGPRTDTQYF	TGTGCCAGCAGTTACGAGGGGCCCCGCACAGATACGCAGTATTTT
TRBV2	TRBJ2-5	NA	TRBD1	CASSLRGETQYF	TGTGCCAGCAGTCTCAGGGGGGAGACCCAGTACTTC
TRBV7-8	TRBJ2-5	NA	NA	CASRDPGSPRGETQYF	TGTGCCAGCAGAGACCCGGGATCCCCCCGGGGAGAGACCCAGTACTTC
TRBV28	TRBJ1-1	NA	NA	CASSLSQTTEAFF	TGTGCCAGCAGTTTATCACAGACGACTGAAGCTTTCTTT
TRBV10-2	TRBJ2-7	NA	NA	CASSPLDSVGSYEQYF	TGCGCCAGCAGCCCCCTAGACTCGGTTGGGTCCTACGAGCAGTACTTC
TRBV4-1	TRBJ1-5	NA	NA	CASSQDHGVIGNQPQHF	TGCGCCAGCAGCCAAGATCACGGGGTAATTGGCAATCAGCCCCAGCATTTT
TRBV4-1	TRBJ2-1	NA	TRBD2	CASRSRLAGVENNEQFF	TGCGCCAGCAGGTCCCGTCTAGCGGGAGTGGAAAACAATGAGCAGTTCTTC
TRBV5-1	TRBJ1-1	NA	NA	CASRSWLTGNTEAFF	TGCGCCAGCAGATCCTGGTTGACAGGGAACACTGAAGCTTTCTTT
TRBV7-9	TRBJ1-3	once	NA	CASSPGTSPRGSGNTIYF	TGTGCCAGCAGCCCGGGGACGTCTCCCAGGGGATCTGGAAACACCATATATTTT
TRBV15	TRBJ1-5	once	TRBD1	CATGTGERQPQHF	TGTGCCACCGGCACAGGGGAGCGTCAGCCCCAGCATTTT
TRBV5-1	TRBJ1-3	NA	NA	CASSVDISGNTIYF	TGCGCCAGCAGCGTCGACATATCTGGAAACACCATATATTTT
TRBV5-8	TRBJ1-1	NA	NA	CASSLGAGWNTEAFF	TGTGCCAGCAGCTTGGGGGCAGGGTGGAACACTGAAGCTTTCTTT
TRBV6-1	TRBJ2-1	NA	NA	CASSEATGRTYNEQFF	TGTGCCAGCAGTGAAGCGACAGGACGGACCTACAATGAGCAGTTCTTC
TRBV10-3	TRBJ2-7	NA	NA	CAIGQGGYEQYF	TGTGCCATCGGCCAGGGGGGCTACGAGCAGTACTTC
TRBV11-3	TRBJ2-7	NA	TRBD1	CASSSDRGLSYEQYF	TGTGCCAGCAGTTCCGACAGGGGGCTCTCCTACGAGCAGTACTTC
TRBV11-2	TRBJ2-7	NA	TRBD2	CASSLGPQGSGRAYEQYF	TGTGCCAGCAGCTTAGGGCCCCAGGGTAGCGGGAGGGCCTACGAGCAGTACTTC